What follows are 2 T cell receptor beta chains derived from one specimen sequenced in a study of blood T cell repertoires in COVID-19. This table comes from immunoSEQ multiplex PCR, and its TCRdb copy is limited to in-frame clones, with some not included. The sample contains roughly 60,000 clones, around 84% of which appear only once. The sample taken for sequencing was peripheral blood. These receptors were collected from a human donor in a cohort sampled during active or convalescent COVID-19.

A few counts support this clone. This chain joins TRBV4-1 and TRBJ2-3; D call uncertain. Trimming removed 0 bases from V and 2 bases from J, with 9 bases in between. CDR3 length: 15 amino acids. In germline, CDR1 is MGHRA, CDR2 YSYEKL. The CDR3 DNA reads as TGCGCCAGCAGCCAAGATGGGCAGGACACAGATACGCAGTATTTT. This translates into CASSQDGQDTDTQYF.

In DNA, the CDR3 is TGTGCTAGTGACTCTTTTTTAAACACTGAAGCTTTCTTT. Residues: CASDSFLNTEAFF. V is TRBV12-5 and J is TRBJ1-1; no firm D call. The ends were cut back, 7 bases at V and 2 bases at J, with 11 bases in the middle. Germline V gene lookup returns CDR1 LGHNT and CDR2 FRNRAP. The CDR3 is made up of 13 amino acids. The complete variable domain, with remaining parts taken from reference TRBV12-5 and TRBJ1-1, reads DARVTQTPRHKVTEMGQEVTMRCQPILGHNTVFWYRQTMMQGLELLAYFRNRAPLDDSGMPKDRFSAEMPDATLATLKIQPSEPRDSAVYFCASDSFLNTEAFFGQGTRLTVV.